This is a list of T cell receptor beta chains from one sample in a study of shared clonotypes between healthy human individuals. Assay: immunoSEQ multiplex PCR; the TCRdb copy retains only in-frame clones and omits some. Of 1.4 million or so clones in the sample, 98% were seen once. The specimen sequenced was naive CD4+ T cells sorted from blood. The receptors come from a man aged 30 to 45 in good health. CDR3s include the opening cysteine and the closing phenylalanine or tryptophan. The D gene is left open where the match is weak. Clone sizes are given selectively: once, few, many, or a class where the clone is expanded.

J gene	V gene	D gene	clone size	CDR3 protein	CDR3 DNA
TRBJ2-1	TRBV9	NA	NA	CASSVAGRHEQFF	TGTGCCAGCAGCGTAGCGGGGAGGCATGAGCAGTTCTTC
TRBJ2-2	TRBV7-2	NA	NA	CASSLVRSGELFF	TGTGCCAGCAGCTTAGTTCGATCCGGGGAGCTGTTTTTT
TRBJ2-1	TRBV18	TRBD2	NA	CASSPSGRGNEQFF	TGTGCCAGCTCTCCTAGCGGGAGGGGAAATGAGCAGTTCTTC
TRBJ1-5	TRBV28	NA	NA	CASSQGGWGNQPQHF	TGTGCCAGCAGTCAAGGGGGATGGGGCAATCAGCCCCAGCATTTT
TRBJ2-1	TRBV6-5	TRBD1	NA	CASSYTGGENGEQFF	TGTGCCAGCAGTTATACAGGGGGAGAAAACGGTGAGCAGTTCTTC
TRBJ1-5	TRBV28	TRBD1	NA	CASSKQFELRGRGVVQPQHF	TGTGCCAGCAGCAAACAATTCGAATTGAGGGGGCGCGGGGTGGTTCAGCCCCAGCATTTT
TRBJ2-5	TRBV7-8	TRBD1	NA	CASSLILTGGEETQYF	TGTGCCAGCAGCTTAATACTCACAGGGGGAGAAGAGACCCAGTACTTC
TRBJ1-5	TRBV2	NA	once	CASSERVWGGSEQPQHF	TGTGCCAGCAGTGAACGGGTGTGGGGAGGATCAGAGCAGCCCCAGCATTTT
TRBJ2-2	TRBV11-2	NA	NA	CASSPLKGGLNTGELFF	TGTGCCAGCAGCCCCTTGAAGGGAGGCTTGAACACCGGGGAGCTGTTTTTT
TRBJ2-7	TRBV5-4	NA	NA	CASSLWGIASYEQYF	TGTGCCAGCAGCTTGTGGGGCATCGCCTCCTACGAGCAGTACTTC
TRBJ1-3	TRBV5-6	NA	NA	CASSLRQTANTIYF	TGTGCCAGCAGCTTGAGACAGACAGCGAACACCATATATTTT
TRBJ1-5	TRBV28	NA	NA	CASSLRPLKNQPQHF	TGTGCCAGCAGTTTACGGCCATTAAAAAATCAGCCCCAGCATTTT
TRBJ2-7	TRBV4-3	NA	NA	CASSQDKTYEQYF	TGCGCCAGCAGCCAAGACAAGACCTACGAGCAGTACTTC
TRBJ1-2	TRBV19	TRBD1	NA	CASSRQGRGYGYTF	TGTGCCAGTAGTAGACAGGGTAGAGGCTATGGCTACACCTTC
TRBJ2-7	TRBV7-8	TRBD1	NA	CASSKTTGGSPYEQYF	TGTGCCAGCAGCAAGACCACAGGGGGCAGCCCCTACGAGCAGTACTTC
TRBJ1-2	TRBV6-5	NA	NA	CASSSRENYGYTF	TGTGCCAGCAGTTCAAGGGAAAACTATGGCTACACCTTC
TRBJ2-7	TRBV5-1	NA	once	CASSAPSSEEQYF	TGCGCCAGCAGCGCCCCTTCGTCCGAAGAGCAGTACTTC
TRBJ2-1	TRBV9	NA	NA	CASSIDFMSSYNEQFF	TGTGCCAGCAGCATTGATTTTATGAGCTCCTACAATGAGCAGTTCTTC
TRBJ2-7	TRBV28	NA	NA	CASESSSYEQYF	TGTGCCAGCGAGAGCAGCTCCTACGAGCAGTACTTC
TRBJ2-3	TRBV7-9	NA	NA	CASSSRPLDFLTDTQYF	TGTGCCAGCAGCTCACGGCCCCTAGACTTCCTCACAGATACGCAGTATTTT
TRBJ2-7	TRBV7-2	NA	NA	CASSLAPSQLYEQYF	TGTGCCAGCAGCTTAGCGCCTTCACAGCTCTACGAGCAGTACTTC
TRBJ2-7	TRBV6-1	NA	NA	CASNERSYEQYF	TGTGCCAGCAACGAGCGCTCCTACGAGCAGTACTTC
TRBJ1-3	TRBV28	NA	NA	CASDATGLSGNTIYF	TGTGCCAGCGACGCCACAGGGCTCTCTGGAAACACCATATATTTT
TRBJ2-4	TRBV6-5	TRBD2	NA	CASSRNRDYGIQYF	TGTGCCAGCAGCAGGAACCGGGACTATGGCATTCAGTACTTC
TRBJ1-5	TRBV5-6	NA	NA	CASSLSAGDSNQPQHF	TGTGCCAGCAGCTTGTCAGCGGGCGACAGCAATCAGCCCCAGCATTTT
TRBJ2-2	TRBV18	NA	NA	CASSPILGSGELFF	TGTGCCAGCTCACCAATCTTAGGGAGCGGGGAGCTGTTTTTT
TRBJ2-7	TRBV7-2	NA	NA	CASSYRGGTSEQYF	TGTGCCAGCAGTTACCGAGGGGGTACCAGCGAGCAGTACTTC
TRBJ2-7	TRBV5-4	NA	NA	CASSLAPRTYEQYF	TGTGCCAGCAGCTTGGCCCCTCGAACCTACGAGCAGTACTTC
TRBJ2-3	TRBV7-9	TRBD2	NA	CASSFRTSGRAPADTQYF	TGTGCCAGCAGCTTCCGGACTAGCGGGAGGGCCCCGGCAGATACGCAGTATTTT